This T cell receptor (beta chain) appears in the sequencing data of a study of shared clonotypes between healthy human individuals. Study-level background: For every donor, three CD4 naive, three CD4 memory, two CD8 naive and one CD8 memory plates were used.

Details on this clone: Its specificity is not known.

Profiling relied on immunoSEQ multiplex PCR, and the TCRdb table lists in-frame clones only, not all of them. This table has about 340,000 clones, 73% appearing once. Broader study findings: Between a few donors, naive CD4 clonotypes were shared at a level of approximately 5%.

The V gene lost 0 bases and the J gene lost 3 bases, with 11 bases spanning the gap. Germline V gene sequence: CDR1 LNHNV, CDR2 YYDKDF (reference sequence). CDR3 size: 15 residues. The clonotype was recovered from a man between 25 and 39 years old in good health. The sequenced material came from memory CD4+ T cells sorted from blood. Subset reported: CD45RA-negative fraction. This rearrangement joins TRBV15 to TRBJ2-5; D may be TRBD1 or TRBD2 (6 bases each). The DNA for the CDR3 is TGTGCCACCAGCAGAGATCGGGGGCGGGAAGAGACCCAGTACTTC. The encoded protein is CATSRDRGREETQYF.